This T cell receptor (beta chain) emerged from a study of blood T cell repertoires in COVID-19. Per the original methods: Amplified reference gene primers provided the basis for estimating nucleated cell counts. The repertoire was sequenced with immunoSEQ multiplex PCR; TCRdb's copy has only in-frame clones and lacks some. V and J calls plus clone size are reproduced from that table; the DNA served to infer D and trimming. The table shows 150,000 or so clones, with 75% to 90% occurring only once. The germline gives CDR1 MDHEN, CDR2 SYDVKM. This CDR3 region has 11 residues. With regard to this clone: Sequence at one end of the junction differs from germline and may be a read error.

The rearrangement joins TRBV28 to TRBJ1-2, with a tentative D call TRBD1 (5 bases). Sequencing was carried out using peripheral blood. The origin of this receptor is a man aged 55 to 70 with acute or convalescent COVID-19. CDR3 region: CASSSLAGTSF. CDR3 DNA sequence: TGTGCCAGCAGTTCCCTCGCGGGGACGAGCTTC.